This entry lists 14 T cell receptor beta chains sequenced from one sample in a study of T-cell memory formation after mild COVID-19. TCRdb redid the calling of the 5' RACE reads with MiXCR, one entry per CDR3 protein. The sample yields 110,000 to 150,000 distinct CDR3 sequences, 25% seen once. The sample was PBMCs or a T cell subset sorted from them (not recorded which). The receptors here all came from an adult woman who had mild COVID-19 (a few samples of this study predate the infection). Cell type and time point are not known.

The chain has TRBV6-5 and TRBJ2-5; maybe TRBD2 (5 bases). Between the trimmed V and J ends, which lost 7 bases and 1 base, there was a span of 10 bases. The CDR3 runs to 13 residues. From germline, CDR1 is MNHEY and CDR2 SVGAGI. The CDR3 DNA follows: TGTGCCAGCAAAGTTAGCGCCCAAGAGACCCAGTACTTC. Translation: CASKVSAQETQYF.

Details on this clonotype: One junction end disagrees with the germline gene, perhaps due to a read error. The genes are TRBV4-1 and TRBJ1-4; D call uncertain. Per the germline V gene, CDR1 is MGHRA and CDR2 is YSYEKL. The CDR3 runs to 15 residues. Here the CDR3 reads CASSQDSGTIEKLFF. The CDR3 DNA reads TGCGCCAGCAGCCAAGATTCGGGAACTATTGAAAAACTGTTTTTT.

V and J are TRBV2 and TRBJ2-5; perhaps TRBD1 as D (5 bases). Germline loops: CDR1 SNHLY, CDR2 FYNNEI. CDR3 length: 13 amino acids. Trimming took 4 bases from V and 5 from J, leaving 11 bases between them. The CDR3 DNA is TGTGCCAGCAGTGTTTTCAGGGCCGAGACCCAGTACTTC. It yields the protein CASSVFRAETQYF.

The chain uses TRBV5-1 and TRBJ2-1; 11 bases are shared with TRBD2. Germline V CDR1 and CDR2: SGHRS, YFSETQ. The V segment lost 4 bases and the J segment 2 bases; nucleotides outside the gene matches: 8. This CDR3 comprises 17 residues. CDR3 in DNA: TGCGCCAGCAGCCCCCGGGTAGCGGGAGGGGCCTACAATGAGCAGTTCTTC. Amino acids: CASSPRVAGGAYNEQFF.

This sequence joins TRBV20-1 and TRBJ1-3; D is unresolved. The CDR3 sequence is 10 residues long. V was trimmed by 5 bases and J by 3 bases, leaving 2 bases between them. Germline values: CDR1 DFQATT, CDR2 SNEGSKA (reference sequence). The CDR3 DNA follows: TGCAGTGCTCGTGGAAACACCATATATTTT. This encodes CSARGNTIYF.

DNA of the CDR3: TGCAGCGTTGATTGGCCAGCGGGGACGAACACCGGGGAGCTGTTTTTT. It translates to CSVDWPAGTNTGELFF. The chain combines TRBV29-1 with TRBJ2-2; 7 nucleotides line up with TRBD2. CDR3 size: 16 residues. With 3 bases clipped from V and 0 bases from J, the junction kept 7 bases outside the gene matches. Germline V gene lookup returns CDR1 SQVTM and CDR2 ANQGSEA.

This clonotype was counted between two and nine times. The V gene is TRBV6-2 or TRBV6-3, the J gene TRBJ2-1; D may be TRBD2 (5 bases). The CDR3 is 11 amino acids. V was clipped by 8 bases and J by 7 bases, with 9 bases between them. The germline V gene encodes CDR1 MNHEY and CDR2 SVGEGT. This CDR3 reads CASRGGNEQFF. CDR3 nucleotide sequence: TGTGCCAGCCGAGGAGGAAATGAGCAGTTCTTC.

The chain combines TRBV4-3 with TRBJ2-5; 11 bases match TRBD2. The CDR3 totals 15 residues. CDR1 is LGHNA, CDR2 YSLEER, per germline. Unmatched junction bases numbered 2, after V lost 3 bases and J lost 2 bases. CDR3: CASSQVAGGQETQYF. The CDR3 region has the DNA TGCGCCAGCAGCCAGGTAGCGGGAGGGCAAGAGACCCAGTACTTC.

The J gene is TRBJ2-7, the V gene TRBV29-1; 9 bases line up with TRBD1. The CDR3 totals 14 residues. CDR1 and CDR2 from the germline V gene are SQVTM and ANQGSEA. V shed 4 bases and J 4 bases; nucleotides not matched to a gene: 8. This CDR3 is CSVAPGQGRYEQYF. The CDR3 DNA sequence: TGCAGCGTTGCCCCGGGACAGGGTCGGTACGAGCAGTACTTC.

This clonotype was seen more than once but under ten times. The rearrangement links TRBV6-5 to TRBJ2-2, with 7 bases aligning to TRBD1. CDR1 and CDR2 from the germline V gene are MNHEY and SVGAGI. The CDR3 runs 15 residues. The V gene end was trimmed by 5 bases and the J gene end by 1 base; junction bases not matched to a gene: 4. CDR3 nucleotide sequence: TGTGCCAGCAGTGCCCAGGGGGAGAACACCGGGGAGCTGTTTTTT. Its protein is CASSAQGENTGELFF.

In this sample, this clonotype turned up a few times. The V gene is TRBV7-8, the J gene TRBJ2-2; no firm D call. CDR3 size: 15 residues. Trimming removed 1 base from V and 0 bases from J, with 6 bases in between. The germline CDR1 and CDR2 sequences are SGHVS and FQNEAQ. CDR3 region: CASSLGRTNTGELFF. The DNA for the CDR3 is TGTGCCAGCAGCTTAGGACGGACGAACACCGGGGAGCTGTTTTTT.

The chain combines TRBV5-1 with TRBJ2-2; possibly TRBD1 or TRBD2 for D (5 bases each). CDR1 SGHRS and CDR2 YFSETQ come from the germline V gene. The CDR3 consists of 13 residues. Deletions cut 2 bases from V and 6 bases from J, with 8 bases between. As DNA, the CDR3 is TGCGCCAGCAGCTTTGGGACGCCCGGGGAGCTGTTTTTT. Translation gives CASSFGTPGELFF.

CDR3: CASSPDASNTGELFF. The CDR3 coding sequence is TGCGCCAGCAGCCCGGACGCTTCGAACACCGGGGAGCTGTTTTTT. The genes are TRBV4-1 and TRBJ2-2; no reliable D call. Germline CDR1 MGHRA, CDR2 YSYEKL. CDR3 size: 15 residues. V lost 4 bases and J lost 0, with 9 bases in between.

The chain employs TRBV3-1 and TRBJ2-1; no reliable D call. V lost 0 bases to trimming and J lost 8 bases, with 32 bases between them. Looked up from germline, CDR1 is LGHDT and CDR2 is YNNKEL (reference sequence). This CDR3 contains 21 residues. The chain's CDR3 is CASSQDHGKEVSPMKSHEQFF. The CDR3 nucleotides read TGTGCCAGCAGCCAAGATCACGGCAAGGAAGTCTCTCCCATGAAATCCCATGAGCAGTTCTTC.